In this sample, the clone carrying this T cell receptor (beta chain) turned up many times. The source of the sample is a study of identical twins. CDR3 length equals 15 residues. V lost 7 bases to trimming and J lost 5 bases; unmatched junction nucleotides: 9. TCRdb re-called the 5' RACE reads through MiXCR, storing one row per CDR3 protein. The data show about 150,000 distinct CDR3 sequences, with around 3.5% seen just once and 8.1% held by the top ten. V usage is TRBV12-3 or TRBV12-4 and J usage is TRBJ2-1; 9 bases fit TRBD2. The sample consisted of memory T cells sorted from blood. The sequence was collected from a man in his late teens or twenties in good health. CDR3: CASTLTSGANNEQFF. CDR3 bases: TGTGCCAGCACCCTGACTAGCGGAGCTAACAATGAGCAGTTCTTC.